This entry lists 2 T cell receptor beta chains sequenced from one sample in a study of HIV-infected patients and healthy controls. About 500 ng RNA was reverse transcribed with alpha and beta constant-region primers. Separate chain-specific third strand synthesis with multiplexing indices produced the alpha and beta libraries. TCRdb ran MiXCR on the 5' RACE reads and lists one entry per CDR3 protein. The table records more than 15,000 distinct CDR3 sequences, 8.5% to 9% of them present only once. Roughly three months, about 14 weeks, into antiretroviral therapy, follow-up blood was collected. Whole blood was used without fractionation, so all unsorted peripheral T cells were included. Sequencing was performed on blood, taken during antiretroviral therapy. The receptor set was obtained from an adult with HIV infection.

By proportion, this clonotype is medium-sized. CDR3 bases: TGCGCCAGCAGCCAGGCTCCGGGTCGCAGCTCCTACGAGCAGTACTTC. Residues: CASSQAPGRSSYEQYF. The chain employs TRBV4-1 and TRBJ2-7, with D uncertain. The germline V and J ends were trimmed by 3 bases and 0 bases, with 15 bases remaining between them. Per the germline V gene, CDR1 is MGHRA and CDR2 is YSYEKL. The CDR3 is 16 amino acids.

V usage is TRBV27 and J usage is TRBJ1-5; D is unclear. V was pared by 0 bases and J by 1 base, with 7 bases between. This CDR3 is built from 15 residues. Per the germline V gene, CDR1 is MNHEY and CDR2 is SMNVEV (reference sequence). The CDR3 loop reads CASSLSAQSNQPQHF. The CDR3 bases are TGTGCCAGCAGTTTATCGGCCCAGAGCAATCAGCCCCAGCATTTT.